The following is a T cell receptor beta chain sequence with its context. Its antigen is not identified. These data belong to a study of CD8 T cells in ankylosing spondylitis. Germline V gives CDR1 SGHAT, CDR2 FQNNGV. This CDR3 comprises 20 residues. Trimming took off 5 bases at V and 6 bases at J, with 31 bases between the two ends. Construction of TCR beta libraries was performed using quantitative 5'-RACE with molecular barcodes. TCRdb itself ran the 5' RACE reads through MiXCR, one entry per CDR3 protein. This sample has about 210,000 distinct CDR3 sequences; 6% to 8.5% occur once, and the top ten carry more than 13%. The study, taken as a whole, reports: It appeared that ankylosing spondylitis blood was characterized by a TCR beta motif of fewer than ten highly homologous variants. The study looked at matched synovial fluid samples from ankylosing spondylitis patients. Disease-linked clones were reported to be significantly enriched there. Disease-linked clones displayed a CD8+ phenotype and appeared relatively rarely in peripheral blood. Previously reported in reactive arthritis synovial fluid and blood were some of the motif variants.

J is TRBJ2-2 and V is TRBV11-2; tentatively, D is TRBD2 (5 bases). The material sequenced was blood, either unsorted or a sorted T cell fraction (not recorded which). This receptor was taken from a male donor with ankylosing spondylitis. The DNA of the CDR3 is TGTGCCAGCAGCCTGGTGGCGGGCCGCTTAAAGTCCCACACCGCCGGGGAGCTGTTTTTT. This encodes CASSLVAGRLKSHTAGELFF.